The 16 T cell receptor beta chains presented below share a single source sample, sequenced in a study of blood T cell repertoires in COVID-19. Assay: immunoSEQ multiplex PCR; the TCRdb copy retains only in-frame clones and omits some. In the table there are approximately 270,000 clones, 70% to 90% of which are singletons. Sequencing was done on a sample of peripheral blood. The receptors were gathered from a young woman with COVID-19, enrolled during active disease.

The rearrangement joins TRBV7-8 to TRBJ1-1; D call uncertain. CDR3 length equals 13 residues. V dropped 4 bases and J dropped 1 base, with 7 bases sitting between them. The V gene's germline CDR1 is SGHVS and CDR2 FQNEAQ. CDR3 residues: CASSYRENTEAFF. CDR3 DNA sequence: TGTGCCAGCAGCTATCGAGAGAACACTGAAGCTTTCTTT.

V usage is TRBV6-2 or TRBV6-3 and J usage is TRBJ2-1; perhaps TRBD2 as D (5 bases). With 0 bases removed from V and 7 bases from J, the gap between germline ends came to 10 bases. This CDR3 comprises 14 residues. Germline assignment: CDR1 MNHEY and CDR2 SVGEGT. The CDR3 sequence is CASSYSPGRNEQFF. In DNA form, the CDR3 reads TGTGCCAGCAGTTACTCCCCGGGAAGGAATGAGCAGTTCTTC.

V gene TRBV13 combines with J gene TRBJ2-2; 10 nucleotides align to TRBD1. This CDR3 is built from 16 residues. CDR1 is PRHDT, CDR2 FYEKMQ, per germline (reference sequence). V dropped 5 bases and J dropped 5; count of bases not matched to a gene: 8. The CDR3 DNA sequence: TGTGCCAGCAGCCGGGGGACAGGGGTCGTAACCGGGGAGCTGTTTTTT. This sequence encodes CASSRGTGVVTGELFF. The variable domain in full, completed from reference TRBV13 and TRBJ2-2, reads AAGVIQSPRHLIKEKRETATLKCYPIPRHDTVYWYQQGPGQDPQFLISFYEKMQSDKGSIPDRFSAQQFSDYHSELNMSSLELGDSALYFCASSRGTGVVTGELFFGEGSRLTVL.

In its sample, this clone was seen once. This chain links TRBV14 with TRBJ2-5, with 10 positions matching TRBD2. The CDR3 totals 14 residues. The V gene's germline CDR1 is SGHDN and CDR2 FVKESK. The V gene end was trimmed by 5 bases and the J gene end by 4 bases; junction bases not matched to a gene: 4. The CDR3 DNA reads TGTGCCAGCAGCAGCGGGGGGGCCGTAGAGACCCAGTACTTC. Residues: CASSSGGAVETQYF.

The chain recombines TRBV18 with TRBJ1-2, with a weak D call TRBD1 (5 bases). This CDR3 region has 12 residues. V lost 3 bases and J 4 bases, leaving 6 bases between the germline ends. Germline V gene data show CDR1 as KGHSH and CDR2 as LQKENI. DNA for the CDR3: TGTGCCAGCTCACCGGGACTCTATGGCTACACCTTC. Translation gives CASSPGLYGYTF.

The V and J genes are TRBV9 and TRBJ2-1, with 9 positions matching TRBD2. This CDR3 is 12 amino acids long. Germline trimming cut 4 bases from V and 10 bases from J; bases unmatched to any gene: 3. Germline CDR1 reads SGDLS; CDR2 reads YYNGEE. The CDR3 bases are TGTGCCAGCAGCCCCGGACTAGCGGAGCAGTTCTTC. Translating it yields CASSPGLAEQFF.

The J gene is TRBJ2-3, the V gene TRBV11-3, with D tentatively TRBD2 (5 bases). This CDR3 contains 13 residues. With 5 bases removed from V and 7 bases from J, the gap between germline ends came to 13 bases. The germline CDR1 and CDR2 sequences are SGHNT and YENEEA. DNA for the CDR3: TGTGCCAGCAGCCCTAGCCCCTTGCATACGCAGTATTTT. Protein sequence: CASSPSPLHTQYF.

The chain combines TRBV5-5 with TRBJ2-4; TRBD1 matches 9 bases. Unmatched junction bases numbered 10, after V lost 9 bases and J lost 3 bases. Germline V gene data show CDR1 as SGHKS and CDR2 as YYEKEE (reference sequence). The CDR3 covers 15 residues. This CDR3 is CATSTGTGSKNIQYF. The CDR3 DNA sequence: TGTGCCACCTCAACCGGGACAGGGAGCAAAAACATTCAGTACTTC.

The V and J genes are TRBV7-2 and TRBJ2-7, with TRBD1 as a possible D gene (6 bases). V lost 5 bases, J lost 3 bases, and 14 bases lay in between. CDR1 SGHTA and CDR2 FQGNSA come from the germline V gene. This CDR3 region has 14 residues. CDR3 DNA: TGTGCCAGCAGCCCCGGACAGCGCGACTACGAGCAGTACGTC. Translated: CASSPGQRDYEQYV.

The gene calls are TRBV9 and TRBJ1-6, with 10 nucleotides matching TRBD1. Germline values: CDR1 SGDLS, CDR2 YYNGEE. V shed 4 bases and J 9 bases; nucleotides not matched to a gene: 7. The CDR3 runs to 15 residues. The CDR3 DNA sequence: TGTGCCAGCAGCTCCGACAGGGGGCCTCTTTCACCCCTCCACTTT. Translating it yields CASSSDRGPLSPLHF.

The V call is TRBV29-1, the J call TRBJ1-2; 7 bases map to TRBD1. V dropped 0 bases and J dropped 0; count of bases not matched to a gene: 4. Germline loops: CDR1 SQVTM, CDR2 ANQGSEA. CDR3 size: 15 residues. The DNA for the CDR3 is TGCAGCGTTGAAGATCGACAGGGACCTAACTATGGCTACACCTTC. It codes for CSVEDRQGPNYGYTF.

This chain links TRBV5-1 with TRBJ2-2; D is possibly TRBD2 (7 bases). The CDR3 sequence is 15 residues long. Trimming stripped 4 bases from V and 4 bases from J, with 14 bases between. Per germline, CDR1 SGHRS and CDR2 YFSETQ. CDR3 protein: CASSGGATATGELFF. CDR3 DNA sequence: TGCGCCAGCAGCGGGGGGGCGACCGCCACCGGGGAGCTGTTTTTT.

V is TRBV29-1 and J is TRBJ1-2, with D unclear. CDR1 is SQVTM, CDR2 ANQGSEA, per germline. The V gene lost 6 bases and the J gene lost 7 bases, with 12 bases spanning the gap. The CDR3 loop spans 11 amino acids. In nucleotides, the CDR3 is TGCAGCGTGGAGAGGGCCTCTGGCTACACCTTC. Its translation: CSVERASGYTF.

This chain connects TRBV11-2 to TRBJ2-6, with 10 bases identical to TRBD1. Germline CDR1 is SGHAT and CDR2 is FQNNGV. The CDR3 runs 18 residues. V shed 0 bases, J shed 2 bases, and the junction held 4 bases outside the gene matches. The chain's CDR3 is CASSLEGTGVTGANVLTF. Written as DNA, the CDR3 is TGTGCCAGCAGCTTAGAGGGGACAGGGGTTACTGGGGCCAACGTCCTGACTTTC.

This rearrangement joins TRBV28 to TRBJ2-3; 9 nucleotides line up with TRBD2. This CDR3 spans 14 amino acids. V lost 4 bases and J lost 7; bases outside the gene matches: 6. Per germline, CDR1 MDHEN and CDR2 SYDVKM. This CDR3 is CASSYGTSPYTQYF. The CDR3 nucleotides read TGTGCCAGCAGTTACGGGACTAGCCCCTATACGCAGTATTTT.

The chain couples TRBV18 to TRBJ1-2, with D possibly TRBD1 on 5 matching bases. The germline CDR1 and CDR2 sequences are KGHSH and LQKENI. This CDR3 contains 14 residues. Trimming took off 3 bases at V and 6 bases at J, with 14 bases between the two ends. CDR3 sequence reads: CASSPSGRADGYTF. The CDR3 DNA reads as TGTGCCAGCTCACCCTCGGGCAGGGCGGATGGCTACACCTTC. Filled out from reference TRBV18 and TRBJ1-2, the complete variable domain reads NAGVMQNPRHLVRRRGQEARLRCSPMKGHSHVYWYRQLPEEGLKFMVYLQKENIIDESGMPKERFSAEFPKEGPSILRIQQVVRGDSAAYFCASSPSGRADGYTFGSGTRLTVV.